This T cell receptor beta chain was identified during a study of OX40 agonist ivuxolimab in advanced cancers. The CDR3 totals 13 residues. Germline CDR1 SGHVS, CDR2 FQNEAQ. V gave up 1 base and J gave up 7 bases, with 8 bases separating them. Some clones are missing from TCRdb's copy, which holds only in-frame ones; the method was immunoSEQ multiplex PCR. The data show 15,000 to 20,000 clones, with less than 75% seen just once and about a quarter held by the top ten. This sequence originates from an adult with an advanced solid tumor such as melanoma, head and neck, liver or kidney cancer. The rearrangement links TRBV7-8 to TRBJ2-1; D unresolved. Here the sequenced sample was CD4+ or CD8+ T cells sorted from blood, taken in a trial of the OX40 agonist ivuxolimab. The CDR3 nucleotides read TGTGCCAGCAGCTTAGTTCAAAGTAATGAGCAGTTCTTC. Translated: CASSLVQSNEQFF.